This TCR beta chain emerged from a study of blood T cell repertoires in COVID-19. Across the study: Collection of acute and convalescent COVID-19 samples took place in the United States, Italy and Spain. T cells, B-cell-depleted T cells, or PBMCs supplied cDNA or gDNA.

The CDR3 totals 15 residues. The germline CDR1 and CDR2 sequences are MNHEY and SMNVEV (reference sequence). Trimming took 2 bases from V and 1 from J; bases not matched to a gene: 2. Methods used by the authors: Scientists estimated how many nucleated cells there were by amplifying reference gene primers. The table came from immunoSEQ multiplex PCR; TCRdb's copy has only in-frame clones and leaves some out. D and trimming were read from the DNA, whereas the V and J calls and clone size are those reported in that table. Among tens of thousands of clones listed, more than 75% were seen once. This TCR derives from a human donor in a cohort sampled during active COVID-19. The chain combines TRBV27 with TRBJ2-4; 7 positions agree with TRBD2. Sequencing was performed on peripheral blood. The CDR3, as DNA: TGTGCCAGCAGTTTAGCGGGAGTTGCCAAAAACATTCAGTACTTC. Its protein is CASSLAGVAKNIQYF.